What follows are 12 T cell receptor beta chains derived from one specimen sequenced in a study of sequential checkpoint blockade in melanoma. Only in-frame clones appear in the TCRdb table, and some are missing; sequencing was by immunoSEQ multiplex PCR. Altogether over 10,000 clones are present, approximately 74% being singletons, with the ten largest covering about a quarter. Treatment of the sample: randomized to nivolumab then ipilimumab (arm A) or the reverse (arm B). The sequencing here drew on CD8+ T cells sorted from blood (inferred from file names), taken from a patient given nivolumab and ipilimumab in sequence. These TCRs come from a human donor with melanoma.

The sample holds one count of this clone. The chain couples TRBV6-5 to TRBJ2-1; TRBD2 matches 14 bases. V shed 4 bases, J shed 6 bases, and the junction held 2 bases outside the gene matches. Looked up from germline, CDR1 is MNHEY and CDR2 is SVGAGI. This CDR3 contains 15 residues. CDR3 residues: CASSWGLAGANEQFF. In DNA, the CDR3 is TGTGCCAGCAGTTGGGGACTAGCGGGGGCCAATGAGCAGTTCTTC.

The V gene is TRBV7-9, the J gene TRBJ2-5; 7 nucleotides line up with TRBD1. Trimming removed 4 bases from V and 2 bases from J; junction bases left unmatched: 1. The germline gives CDR1 SEHNR, CDR2 FQNEAQ (reference sequence). The CDR3 loop spans 13 amino acids. The CDR3 DNA reads as TGTGCCAGCAGCTGGGGACAGCAAGAGACCCAGTACTTC. This gives the protein CASSWGQQETQYF.

The CDR3 nucleotides are TGTGCCAGCAGCTTTAACAGGGCCTCCTACGAGCAGTACTTC. It specifies CASSFNRASYEQYF. The chain couples TRBV11-2 to TRBJ2-7; TRBD1 might be the D (6 bases). The CDR3 extends over 14 amino acids. Germline CDR1 and CDR2: SGHAT and FQNNGV. The V and J ends lost 3 bases and 0 bases respectively, with 9 bases between them.

The V and J genes are TRBV29-1 and TRBJ2-7; 8 bases map to TRBD1. The V segment lost 3 bases and the J segment 2 bases; nucleotides outside the gene matches: 0. Germline-derived CDR1 and CDR2 are SQVTM and ANQGSEA. The CDR3 length is 12 residues. CDR3 in amino acids: CSVEGQAYEQYF. The CDR3 DNA reads TGCAGCGTTGAGGGACAGGCCTACGAGCAGTACTTC.

The chain uses TRBV5-6 and TRBJ2-1, with D uncertain. The CDR3 contains 12 residues. The germline gives CDR1 SGHDT, CDR2 YYEEEE. V lost 4 bases and J 9 bases, leaving 11 bases between the germline ends. CDR3 sequence (DNA): TGTGCCAGCAGCCTACGACCGGGTGAGCAGTTCTTC. Protein product: CASSLRPGEQFF.

V and J are TRBV7-9 and TRBJ2-5, with D unclear. The germline V and J ends were trimmed by 5 bases and 5 bases, with 9 bases remaining between them. Per the germline V gene, CDR1 is SEHNR and CDR2 is FQNEAQ (reference sequence). This CDR3 comprises 12 residues. This chain's CDR3 is CASSNAWETQYF. CDR3 nucleotides: TGTGCCAGCAGCAATGCGTGGGAGACCCAGTACTTC.

This chain links TRBV2 with TRBJ2-6; D remains ambiguous. Trimming took off 8 bases at V and 7 bases at J, with 21 bases between the two ends. Germline V gene data show CDR1 as SNHLY and CDR2 as FYNNEI. This CDR3 is built from 16 residues. CDR3 DNA: TGTGCCAGCCAGGAATCATTATCTCTGGGTGCCAACGTCCTGACTTTC. It encodes CASQESLSLGANVLTF.

The chain recombines TRBV7-9 with TRBJ2-1; TRBD2 might be the D (5 bases). CDR3 length: 15 residues. Trimming took off 2 bases at V and 0 bases at J, with 8 bases between the two ends. Germline V gene sequence: CDR1 SEHNR, CDR2 FQNEAQ (reference sequence). As DNA, the CDR3 is TGTGCCAGCAGCTTAACGGGGAGCTCCTACAATGAGCAGTTCTTC. Protein: CASSLTGSSYNEQFF.

V is TRBV2 and J is TRBJ1-5; the D gene is possibly TRBD1 (5 bases). Trimming shortened V by 2 bases and J by 7 bases, and 12 bases separated the two germline ends. There are 14 residues in the CDR3. The germline CDR1 and CDR2 sequences are SNHLY and FYNNEI. This chain's CDR3 is CASSERGGGQPQHF. DNA for the CDR3: TGTGCCAGCAGTGAACGGGGGGGAGGACAGCCCCAGCATTTT. Combining the CDR3 with reference TRBV2 and TRBJ1-5 gives the whole variable domain EPEVTQTPSHQVTQMGQEVILRCVPISNHLYFYWYRQILGQKVEFLVSFYNNEISEKSEIFDDQFSVERPDGSNFTLKIRSTKLEDSAMYFCASSERGGGQPQHFGDGTRLSIL.

This clone occurred once. This sequence joins TRBV10-3 and TRBJ2-2; 7 bases agree with TRBD1. J gave up 0 bases and V 6 bases, and 10 bases lay outside the gene matches. The germline CDR1 and CDR2 sequences are ENHRY and SYGVKD. The CDR3 length is 17 residues. This CDR3 reads CAIRSVGQAPNTGELFF. DNA of the CDR3: TGTGCCATCAGATCAGTCGGACAGGCTCCGAACACCGGGGAGCTGTTTTTT.

J is TRBJ2-5 and V is TRBV7-9, with 8 bases fitting TRBD1. Near its end, the DNA agrees better with TRBJ2-7, so the J call may be wrong. Germline V gives CDR1 SEHNR, CDR2 FQNEAQ (reference sequence). The CDR3 has 14 amino acids. CDR3 in amino acids: CASSLGQGPIEQYF. The DNA for the CDR3 is TGTGCCAGCAGCCTCGGACAGGGTCCCATCGAGCAGTACTTC.

The gene calls are TRBV29-1 and TRBJ2-7; 9 bases fit TRBD1. CDR1 is SQVTM, CDR2 ANQGSEA, per germline. There are 13 residues in the CDR3. With V trimmed by 8 bases and J by 3 bases, 8 bases remained unmatched. CDR3 nucleotide sequence: TGCAGCACCGCCGGGGGACAGGGCTACGAGCAGTACTTC. The encoded protein is CSTAGGQGYEQYF.